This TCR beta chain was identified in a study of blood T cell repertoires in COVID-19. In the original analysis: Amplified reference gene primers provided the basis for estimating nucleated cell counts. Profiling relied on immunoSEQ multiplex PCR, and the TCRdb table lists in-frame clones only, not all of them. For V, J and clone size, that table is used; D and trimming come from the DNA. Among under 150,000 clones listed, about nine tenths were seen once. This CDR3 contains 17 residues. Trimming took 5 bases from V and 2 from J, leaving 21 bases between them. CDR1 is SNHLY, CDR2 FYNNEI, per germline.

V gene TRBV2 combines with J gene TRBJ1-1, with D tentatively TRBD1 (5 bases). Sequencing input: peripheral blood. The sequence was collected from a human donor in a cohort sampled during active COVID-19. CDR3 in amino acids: CASSLGGRTYLNTEAFF. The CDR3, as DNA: TGTGCCAGCAGTCTCGGGGGGAGGACCTATCTTAACACTGAAGCTTTCTTT.